These 28 T cell receptor beta chains were all obtained from the same sample, sequenced in a study of Graves' ophthalmopathy and Graves' hyperthyroidism. The study amplified TCR beta CDR3 regions using RNA transcripts. Following a first-round RT-PCR that used HTBI primers, a second-round multiplex PCR was carried out. MiXCR, run by TCRdb on the multiplex PCR reads, gives a single entry per CDR3 protein. This sample has 150,000 to 200,000 distinct CDR3 sequences, with approximately 38% found just once. The sample comprised peripheral blood. The receptor set was obtained from a woman between 40 and 50 years old with Graves' ophthalmopathy.

The rearrangement links TRBV4-2 to TRBJ2-2, with D possibly being TRBD1 or TRBD2 (5 bases each). Germline assignment: CDR1 LGHNA and CDR2 YNFKEQ. CDR3 size: 17 residues. V lost 2 bases and J lost 1, with 14 bases in between. The chain's CDR3 is CASSQTSGTVNTGELFF. As DNA, the CDR3 is TGTGCCAGCAGCCAAACTTCCGGGACGGTGAACACCGGGGAGCTGTTTTTT.

The table lists this clonotype with many counts. V gene TRBV19 combines with J gene TRBJ1-5; D is ambiguous. CDR3 length: 15 residues. Trimming took 5 bases from V and 6 from J, leaving 17 bases between them. Germline V gene sequence: CDR1 LNHDA, CDR2 SQIVND (reference sequence). The CDR3 here is CASSQDPGYGQPQHF. The CDR3, as DNA: TGTGCCAGTAGTCAAGACCCCGGTTATGGTCAGCCCCAGCATTTT.

The table lists this clonotype with many counts. The chain carries TRBV11-1 and TRBJ2-5, with 13 bases matching TRBD2. This CDR3 spans 17 amino acids. J lost 5 bases, V lost 5 bases, and 11 bases had no gene match. CDR1 and CDR2 (germline): SGHAT, FQDESV (reference sequence). The CDR3 nucleotides read TGTGCCAGCAGCCCCAGCACGGGACTAGCGGGGCTGGAGACCCAGTACTTC. It codes for CASSPSTGLAGLETQYF.

This clonotype was recorded a few times. The genes are TRBV6-1 and TRBJ1-2; tentatively, D is TRBD1 (6 bases). The length of the CDR3 is 11 residues. Between the trimmed V and J ends, which lost 7 bases and 5 bases, there was a span of 8 bases. Germline V gene lookup returns CDR1 MNHNS and CDR2 SASEGT. The CDR3 is CASKGTYGYTF. The CDR3 region has the DNA TGTGCCAGCAAAGGGACATATGGCTACACCTTC.

This CDR3 is CSARARYYEQYF. CDR3 bases: TGCAGTGCTAGAGCCAGATACTACGAGCAGTACTTC. The chain couples TRBV20-1 to TRBJ2-7; D gene unclear. The germline gives CDR1 DFQATT, CDR2 SNEGSKA (reference sequence). The ends were cut back, 1 base at V and 3 bases at J, with 7 bases in the middle. The CDR3 consists of 12 residues.

The J gene is TRBJ1-2, the V gene TRBV6-1, with D perhaps TRBD1 (5 bases). This CDR3 is 12 amino acids long. Germline CDR1 and CDR2: MNHNS and SASEGT. Trimming stripped 8 bases from V and 5 bases from J, with 12 bases between. Written as DNA, the CDR3 is TGTGCCAGCCAACGGGAGGGGTATGGCTACACCTTC. Translated, it gives CASQREGYGYTF.

This clonotype occurred many times. V and J are TRBV4-3 and TRBJ1-5; D perhaps matches TRBD1 (5 bases). Germline V gene lookup returns CDR1 LGHNA and CDR2 YSLEER. The CDR3 spans 13 residues. V dropped 8 bases and J dropped 4 bases, with 12 bases sitting between them. The CDR3 DNA reads TGCGCCAGCGGGCAGGACATTAATCAGCCCCAGCATTTT. Translation: CASGQDINQPQHF.

CDR3: CASEGEQGRYEQYF. Here the CDR3 DNA reads TGTGCCAGCGAAGGCGAACAGGGAAGGTACGAGCAGTACTTC. The V gene is TRBV6-1, the J gene TRBJ2-7; a weak D match, TRBD1 (6 bases). There are 14 residues in the CDR3. Trimming removed 8 bases from V and 4 bases from J, with 18 bases in between. Germline V gene data show CDR1 as MNHNS and CDR2 as SASEGT.

This clonotype was counted ten times or more. The chain recombines TRBV12-5 with TRBJ1-1, with 7 bases fitting TRBD1. This CDR3 contains 11 residues. Trimming cost V 9 bases and J 6 bases; bases outside gene matches: 4. Looked up from germline, CDR1 is LGHNT and CDR2 is FRNRAP. The CDR3 DNA is TGTGCTAGCGAAGGGGGCTCTGAAGCTTTCTTT. Its protein product is CASEGGSEAFF.

This clonotype was seen once. V gene TRBV30 combines with J gene TRBJ2-2; D is tentatively TRBD1 or TRBD2 (7 bases each). Trimming took off 4 bases at V and 7 bases at J, with 19 bases between the two ends. Germline V lookup: CDR1 GTSNPN, CDR2 SVGIG (reference sequence). There are 15 residues in the CDR3. In nucleotides, the CDR3 is TGTGCCTGGACTTTGAGACAGGGAGGGATCGGGGAGCTGTTTTTT. The encoded protein is CAWTLRQGGIGELFF.

The CDR3 loop is CASSPTGIPPYEQYF. DNA for the CDR3: TGTGCCAGCAGTCCCACCGGGATTCCCCCCTACGAGCAGTACTTC. This chain connects TRBV12-3 or TRBV12-4 to TRBJ2-7, with D possibly matching TRBD2 (5 bases). Trimming cost V 5 bases and J 2 bases, with 16 bases left between them. The CDR3 has 15 amino acids.

Ten or more counts support this clonotype. V usage is TRBV19 and J usage is TRBJ1-2; tentative D call: TRBD1 (5 bases). The CDR3 has 14 residues. From germline, CDR1 is LNHDA and CDR2 SQIVND (reference sequence). With 6 bases removed from V and 5 bases from J, the gap between germline ends came to 16 bases. This chain's CDR3 is CASSKGAALYGYTF. The CDR3, as DNA: TGTGCCAGTAGCAAAGGGGCGGCACTATATGGCTACACCTTC.

The chain combines TRBV30 with TRBJ2-7; D possibly corresponds to TRBD1 (5 bases). Germline CDR1 GTSNPN, CDR2 SVGIG (reference sequence). Trimming pared 0 bases from V and 3 bases from J, leaving 9 bases between. This CDR3 is 13 amino acids long. Here the CDR3 DNA reads TGTGCCTGGAGTGTTGACAGTAGCTACGAGCAGTACTTC. Translated, it gives CAWSVDSSYEQYF.

J is TRBJ1-1 and V is TRBV12-3 or TRBV12-4; the D is unclear. The V and J ends lost 2 bases and 6 bases respectively, with 4 bases between them. The CDR3 totals 11 residues. CDR3: CASSLKAEAFF. The CDR3 coding sequence is TGTGCCAGCAGTTTAAAGGCTGAAGCTTTCTTT.

The table lists this clonotype with many counts. The chain has TRBV13 and TRBJ2-7, with TRBD2 matching 16 bases. The CDR3 covers 18 residues. Germline-derived CDR1 and CDR2 are PRHDT and FYEKMQ (reference sequence). Trimming took 5 bases from V and 1 from J; bases not matched to a gene: 8. CDR3 DNA: TGTGCCAGCAGCCCGGGACTAGCGGGAGGGCCGACTTCCTACGAGCAGTACTTC. Encoded protein: CASSPGLAGGPTSYEQYF.

This chain connects TRBV12-3 or TRBV12-4 to TRBJ1-2, with D possibly being TRBD1 (6 bases). V gave up 4 bases and J gave up 9 bases, with 12 bases separating them. This CDR3 spans 12 amino acids. CDR3 DNA: TGTGCCAGCAGTTCACAGGGAGATAGCTACACCTTC. Its protein is CASSSQGDSYTF.

The chain employs TRBV11-2 and TRBJ2-7; 9 positions match TRBD2. Germline V CDR1 and CDR2: SGHAT, FQNNGV. The CDR3 totals 15 residues. The trim removed 1 base at V and 4 bases at J, leaving 5 bases unmatched. CDR3 nucleotides: TGTGCCAGCAGCTTAGGGGCGGGGGGGCAGTACGAGCAGTACTTC. It translates to CASSLGAGGQYEQYF.

This clonotype occurred many times. The gene calls are TRBV6-1 and TRBJ1-5; no clear D. Germline CDR1 and CDR2: MNHNS and SASEGT. The CDR3 contains 18 residues. Between the trimmed V and J ends, which lost 0 bases and 0 bases, there was a span of 15 bases. The CDR3 sequence is CASSEAVIQVYSNQPQHF. The CDR3 DNA is TGTGCCAGCAGTGAAGCGGTAATTCAGGTTTATAGCAATCAGCCCCAGCATTTT.

This rearrangement joins TRBV7-2 to TRBJ1-1, with D perhaps matching TRBD1 (5 bases). Germline lookup yields CDR1 SGHTA and CDR2 FQGNSA. This CDR3 comprises 13 residues. Trimming removed 1 base at V and 6 bases at J, with 9 bases between. The CDR3 protein is CASSLGRVAEAFF. CDR3 DNA sequence: TGTGCCAGCAGCTTAGGCAGGGTAGCTGAAGCTTTCTTT.

The table lists this clonotype with many counts. The chain is built from TRBV19 and TRBJ1-2; 7 bases match TRBD1. Germline CDR1 and CDR2: LNHDA and SQIVND (reference sequence). This CDR3 has 13 residues. The J segment lost 8 bases and the V segment lost 8 bases, leaving 11 bases of the junction unmatched. The CDR3 protein is CASRRTGSLGYTF. In DNA form, the CDR3 reads TGTGCCAGTCGACGGACAGGCTCTTTAGGCTACACCTTC.

This clonotype was seen a single time. The rearrangement uses TRBV28 and TRBJ1-3; 9 positions match TRBD1. The CDR3 is 15 residues long. The ends lost 2 bases at V and 8 bases at J; junction bases unmatched: 7. Per the germline V gene, CDR1 is MDHEN and CDR2 is SYDVKM. CDR3 loop: CASSLGDRAEDTIYF. DNA for the CDR3: TGTGCCAGCAGTTTAGGGGACAGGGCGGAGGACACCATATATTTT.

This clonotype appeared many times. The CDR3 reads CAITPGQGNSPLHF. CDR3 nucleotide sequence: TGTGCCATCACCCCGGGACAGGGTAATTCACCCCTCCACTTT. The gene calls are TRBV10-3 and TRBJ1-6, with 9 nucleotides matching TRBD1. This CDR3 contains 14 residues. V was clipped by 7 bases and J by 6 bases; unmatched bases: 4. Germline V gives CDR1 ENHRY, CDR2 SYGVKD.

This clonotype has more than one count but fewer than ten. The chain recombines TRBV20-1 with TRBJ2-7; D is possibly TRBD1 (5 bases). V was pared by 5 bases and J by 4 bases, with 12 bases between. Germline lookup yields CDR1 DFQATT and CDR2 SNEGSKA (reference sequence). The CDR3 sequence is 12 residues long. CDR3: CSAERGTYEQYF. The CDR3 DNA is TGCAGTGCTGAAAGGGGAACATACGAGCAGTACTTC.

This clonotype was seen repeatedly, ten times or more. V gene TRBV10-3 combines with J gene TRBJ1-2; tentative D call: TRBD1 (6 bases). CDR1 and CDR2 from the germline V gene are ENHRY and SYGVKD. The CDR3 has 14 amino acids. V lost 6 bases and J 0 bases, leaving 11 bases between the germline ends. The CDR3 coding sequence is TGTGCCATCAGCCCCGACAGGTCTAACTATGGCTACACCTTC. It codes for CAISPDRSNYGYTF.

This clonotype was observed at least ten times. The chain employs TRBV20-1 and TRBJ2-7, with 14 bases identical to TRBD2. The length of the CDR3 is 17 residues. The germline V gene encodes CDR1 DFQATT and CDR2 SNEGSKA (reference sequence). The trim removed 2 bases at V and 0 bases at J, leaving 6 bases unmatched. The CDR3 DNA is TGCAGTGCTAGATTCCTGGGGACTAGCGGGAGCTCCTACGAGCAGTACTTC. Its protein is CSARFLGTSGSSYEQYF.

This clonotype was detected many times. The chain is built from TRBV28 and TRBJ2-5, with D unclear. Trimming removed 2 bases at V and 5 bases at J, with 9 bases between. The CDR3 is 13 amino acids. Germline V gene lookup returns CDR1 MDHEN and CDR2 SYDVKM. The CDR3 loop is CASSLPSRETQYF. DNA for the CDR3: TGTGCCAGCAGTTTACCTAGTCGCGAGACCCAGTACTTC.

The J gene is TRBJ2-5, the V gene TRBV19; TRBD1 aligns across 7 bases. V was clipped by 7 bases and J by 5 bases; unmatched bases: 10. CDR1 and CDR2 from the germline V gene are LNHDA and SQIVND (reference sequence). The CDR3 has 14 residues. The DNA for the CDR3 is TGTGCCAGTATTCAGACAGGGCGGATGGAGACCCAGTACTTC. Amino acids: CASIQTGRMETQYF.

The chain recombines TRBV6-5 with TRBJ2-5; tentative D call: TRBD1 (5 bases). V was clipped by 2 bases and J by 5 bases, with 15 bases between them. This CDR3 spans 15 amino acids. Germline values: CDR1 MNHEY, CDR2 SVGAGI. CDR3 sequence: CASSYRPLGQETQYF. CDR3 in DNA: TGTGCCAGCAGTTACCGACCTTTGGGGCAGGAGACCCAGTACTTC.